What follows are 7 T cell receptor beta chains derived from one specimen sequenced in a study of shared clonotypes between healthy human individuals. Libraries were prepared by immunoSEQ multiplex PCR; TCRdb keeps only in-frame clonotypes and omits some of them. Of around 1,000,000 clones in the sample, approximately 80% are singletons; the top ten hold almost 0.9%. Sequencing was carried out using memory CD4+ T cells from PBMCs. The subset: CD45RA-negative fraction. These receptors all stem from a man younger than 35 in good health. Some clones in this sample may be carry-over from other donors' samples.

This chain joins TRBV11-2 and TRBJ2-2; the D gene is possibly TRBD1 (6 bases). The CDR3 has 13 residues. Germline values: CDR1 SGHAT, CDR2 FQNNGV. The V end lost 5 bases, the J end lost 7 bases, and 11 bases lay between the germline ends. The CDR3 nucleotides read TGTGCCAGCAGCCTCAGGGGTGGCGGGGAGCTGTTTTTT. Amino acids: CASSLRGGGELFF.

This clone has at least ten counts. Other DNA sequences from this sample encode an identical CDR3 as well. This chain links TRBV5-1 with TRBJ1-1; D remains unclear. CDR3 length: 11 residues. The V end lost 0 bases, the J end lost 7 bases, and 4 bases lay between the germline ends. The germline CDR1 and CDR2 sequences are SGHRS and YFSETQ. Written as DNA, the CDR3 is TGCGCCAGCAGCTTGGGGGGTGAAGCTTTCTTT. It specifies CASSLGGEAFF.

This chain connects TRBV18 to TRBJ2-7; D is possibly TRBD1 or TRBD2 (5 bases each). Trimming shortened V by 1 base and J by 4 bases, and 14 bases separated the two germline ends. This CDR3 contains 15 residues. Germline V CDR1 and CDR2: KGHSH, LQKENI. The CDR3 DNA sequence: TGTGCCAGCTCACCACGAGGGACGGACCGGTACGAGCAGTACTTC. Translation: CASSPRGTDRYEQYF.

The chain employs TRBV19 and TRBJ2-2; 9 nucleotides agree with TRBD1. V shed 8 bases and J 6 bases; nucleotides not matched to a gene: 10. The CDR3 consists of 15 residues. Per germline, CDR1 LNHDA and CDR2 SQIVND (reference sequence). CDR3 bases: TGTGCCAGTTTCCCGGGACAGGGTGAATCCGGGGAGCTGTTTTTT. Its translation is CASFPGQGESGELFF.

This clone was picked up many times. The chain recombines TRBV21-1 with TRBJ2-3. TRBV21-1 represents a pseudogene. CDR3 length: 16 amino acids. CDR3 nucleotides: TGTGCCAGCAGCAAAGAGGGGGGCAGGGGCACAGATACGCAGTATTTT. It translates to CASSKEGGRGTDTQYF.

J is TRBJ2-2 and V is TRBV6-5, with 8 bases aligning to TRBD2. Trimming took 5 bases from V and 3 from J; bases not matched to a gene: 5. CDR1 is MNHEY and CDR2 is SVGAGI in the germline V gene. The CDR3 length is 15 residues. This chain's CDR3 is CASSSGRPYTGELFF. The CDR3 DNA sequence: TGTGCCAGCAGTAGCGGGAGACCATACACCGGGGAGCTGTTTTTT.

J is TRBJ2-1 and V is TRBV7-2; the match to TRBD2 covers 11 bases. Germline V gives CDR1 SGHTA, CDR2 FQGNSA. The CDR3 is 15 residues long. Trimming removed 5 bases from V and 7 bases from J; junction bases left unmatched: 7. The CDR3 coding sequence is TGTGCCAGCAGCCCCTCTAGCGGGAGGTGGAATGAGCAGTTCTTC. Translated: CASSPSSGRWNEQFF. Together with reference TRBV7-2 and TRBJ2-1, the CDR3 gives the full variable domain: GAGVSQSPSNKVTEKGKDVELRCDPISGHTALYWYRQSLGQGLEFLIYFQGNSAPDKSGLPSDRFSAERTGGSVSTLTIQRTQQEDSAVYLCASSPSSGRWNEQFFGPGTRLTVL.